These 21 T cell receptor beta chains share one sample of origin, sequenced in a study of tumor and adjacent non-tumor tissue in lung cancer. RNA was extracted from bulk tissue without any cell sorting. Distant lung tissue was collected more than 3 cm away from the tumor edge. TCRbeta libraries were built with three rounds of nested PCR, modified from ARM-PCR. From the multiplex PCR reads, TCRdb called clonotypes with MiXCR, one entry per CDR3 protein. The sample carries about 75,000 distinct CDR3 sequences, around 65% recorded once. The sample was distant non-tumor lung tissue. All receptors come from a woman aged 45-59 years with non-small cell lung cancer.

Worth noting for this clonotype: At one of its ends the junction is not consistent with the germline gene, which may arise from a read error. The rearrangement joins TRBV6-2 or TRBV6-3 to TRBJ2-1; perhaps TRBD2 as D (7 bases). Germline V gene lookup returns CDR1 MNHEY and CDR2 SVGEGT. The CDR3 runs to 15 residues. The CDR3 DNA follows: TGTGCCATCAGTATTTCGGGGGGCTTCTACAATGAGCAATTCTTC. Protein sequence: CAISISGGFYNEQFF.

This clonotype was seen more than once but under ten times. A much larger clone is a single base away; this may be a read error. V usage is TRBV14 and J usage is TRBJ2-3; no definite D call. V was cut by 2 bases and J by 6 bases, with 9 bases left in between. The CDR3 has 13 residues. Germline CDR1 reads SGHDN; CDR2 reads FVKESK. CDR3 nucleotides: TGTGCCAGCAGCCAAAATCTACGGGATACGCAGTATTTT. Translating gives CASSQNLRDTQYF.

As to this clonotype: This may be a read error: a much more frequent sequence differs by one nucleotide. The J gene is TRBJ2-7, the V gene TRBV20-1, with 7 bases identical to TRBD2. CDR3 length equals 14 residues. The germline V gene encodes CDR1 DFQATT and CDR2 SNEGSKA (reference sequence). The CDR3 sequence is CSTSESTVSYEQYF. In DNA, the CDR3 is TGCAGTACTAGCGAGTCGACTGTATCCTACGAGCAGTACTTC.

The chain uses TRBV29-1 and TRBJ2-5; TRBD2 is a possible D gene (5 bases). Trimming took 4 bases from V and 8 from J, leaving 26 bases between them. The CDR3 spans 16 residues. Germline loops: CDR1 SQVTM, CDR2 ANQGSEA. The CDR3 DNA is TGCAGCGTTGCGGTCAATAGAGGGATGGTTGTGGATACCCAGTACTTC. This sequence encodes CSVAVNRGMVVDTQYF.

This clonotype was picked up one time. This sequence may be a read error, since a much larger clone differs from it by one base. The CDR3 region is CASRGRRGPLSGNIIYF. CDR3 DNA sequence: TGTGCCAGCAGGGGCCGGAGGGGGCCTCTTTCTGGAAACATCATATATTTT. This chain connects TRBV6-1 to TRBJ1-3; 7 bases agree with TRBD1. This CDR3 is built from 17 residues. The germline gives CDR1 MNHNS, CDR2 SASEGT.

This clonotype was counted at least ten times. CDR3 residues: CASRGDRYEQYF. In nucleotides, the CDR3 is TGCGCCAGCAGGGGGGACAGGTACGAGCAGTACTTC. This chain links TRBV10-2 with TRBJ2-7; 8 bases align to TRBD1. The CDR3 runs 12 residues. The trim removed 6 bases at V and 4 bases at J, leaving 2 bases unmatched. Germline values: CDR1 WSHSY, CDR2 SAAADI.

Details on this clonotype: Possible read error: a much larger clone is one base away. The chain has TRBV7-9 and TRBJ2-2; 7 positions agree with TRBD2. The CDR3 has 16 residues. Germline CDR1 is SEHNR and CDR2 is FQNEAQ (reference sequence). CDR3 in amino acids: CASSTAGLKVTGELLF. CDR3 nucleotide sequence: TGTGCCAGCAGCACCGCGGGACTAAAGGTGACCGGGGAGCTGCTTTTT.

Comment on this clonotype: Given the absence of the conserved phenylalanine or tryptophan at the CDR3 end, a read error is likely. This chain uses TRBV11-2 with TRBJ2-1, with no clear D. The ends were cut back, 6 bases at V and 11 bases at J, with 14 bases in the middle. There are 12 residues in the CDR3. Per germline, CDR1 SGHAT and CDR2 FQNNGV. Written as DNA, the CDR3 is TGTGCCAGCAGTCCCTCCGGATATAAGCAGTTCTTA. Translated, it gives CASSPSGYKQFL.

This clonotype was found many times. V and J are TRBV4-1 and TRBJ2-3; tentatively, D is TRBD2 (7 bases). Trimming took 0 bases from V and 10 from J, leaving 23 bases between them. CDR3 size: 17 residues. CDR1 is MGHRA and CDR2 is YSYEKL in the germline V gene. This chain's CDR3 is CASSQEGGGSGFGPQYF. CDR3 sequence (DNA): TGCGCCAGCAGCCAAGAAGGGGGGGGGTCAGGGTTTGGTCCGCAGTATTTT.

Concerning this clonotype: A read error may produce the germline difference seen at one junction end. The J gene is TRBJ2-3, the V gene TRBV11-2; TRBD1 is a possible D gene (5 bases). Looked up from germline, CDR1 is SGHAT and CDR2 is FQNNGV. The CDR3 contains 18 residues. The CDR3 region is CASSTEGIRTSSTDTQYF. CDR3 nucleotide sequence: TGTGCTAGCAGCACCGAAGGGATTCGGACATCTAGCACAGATACGCAGTATTTT.

For this clonotype: The conserved phenylalanine or tryptophan is not found at the CDR3 terminus, so this likely reflects a read error. The limits of the CDR3 on the DNA are not certain, so only TCRdb's listed CDR3 is given. V and J are TRBV7-9 and TRBJ2-4; TRBD1, the table's D call, was not compared with the DNA. Germline V gives CDR1 SEHNR, CDR2 FQNEAQ (reference sequence). The CDR3 extends over 15 residues, inclusive of both ends. The CDR3 loop reads CASSASPGTGEIQYC.

To note about this clonotype: The CDR3 carries no conserved terminal phenylalanine or tryptophan, so it likely arises from a read error. The rearrangement uses TRBV10-3 and TRBJ1-2; 9 nucleotides match TRBD1. V gave up 2 bases and J gave up 5 bases; unmatched junction bases: 0. Germline assignment: CDR1 ENHRY and CDR2 SYGVKD. The CDR3 is 13 residues long. CDR3 DNA: TGTGCCATCAGTGAGGGACAGGGGTATGGCTACACCGTC. This gives the protein CAISEGQGYGYTV.

For this clonotype: Because the CDR3 is missing its conserved closing phenylalanine or tryptophan, this is likely a read error. This chain connects TRBV6-2 or TRBV6-3 to TRBJ1-2, with 9 bases fitting TRBD1. Germline CDR1 reads MNHEY; CDR2 reads SVGEGT. The CDR3 has 14 residues. CDR3 residues: CVSSRGQGQGGYTL. The CDR3 bases are TGTGTCAGCAGCCGCGGACAGGGACAGGGTGGCTACACCTTA.

Concerning this clonotype itself: This may come from a read error, since a much larger clone is one base off. This rearrangement joins TRBV12-3 or TRBV12-4 to TRBJ1-1, with unresolved D. V was pared by 6 bases and J by 4 bases, with 15 bases between. The CDR3 is 14 residues long. The CDR3 bases are TGTGCCAGCAGACCCCATGGGGATGCCACTGAAGCTTTCTTT. The encoded protein is CASRPHGDATEAFF.

The chain has TRBV20-1 and TRBJ2-7, with D possibly TRBD1 on 5 matching bases. The germline V and J ends were trimmed by 3 bases and 3 bases, with 12 bases remaining between them. CDR3 size: 13 residues. Looked up from germline, CDR1 is DFQATT and CDR2 is SNEGSKA (reference sequence). CDR3 residues: CSARSLDSYEQYF. In DNA form, the CDR3 reads TGCAGTGCTAGGTCCCTTGACAGCTACGAGCAGTACTTC.

The chain carries TRBV28 and TRBJ2-5; possible D gene TRBD2, 5 bases. From germline, CDR1 is MDHEN and CDR2 SYDVKM. With 10 bases removed from V and 1 base from J, the gap between germline ends came to 25 bases. The length of the CDR3 is 17 residues. CDR3 region: CANRPRAGTGRQETQYF. CDR3 DNA sequence: TGTGCCAACAGACCACGGGCGGGCACTGGGCGCCAAGAGACCCAGTACTTC.

The genes are TRBV20-1 and TRBJ1-1, with a tentative D call TRBD1 (6 bases). Germline CDR1 reads DFQATT; CDR2 reads SNEGSKA (reference sequence). This CDR3 spans 15 amino acids. Trimming stripped 6 bases from V and 4 bases from J, with 21 bases between. The chain's CDR3 is CSATGMGQGATEAFF. CDR3 nucleotides: TGCAGTGCAACTGGAATGGGACAAGGAGCCACTGAAGCTTTCTTT.

The gene calls are TRBV14 and TRBJ2-3; the D gene is possibly TRBD2 (5 bases). This CDR3 has 13 residues. Trimming shortened V by 0 bases and J by 14 bases, and 15 bases separated the two germline ends. From germline, CDR1 is SGHDN and CDR2 FVKESK. The CDR3 nucleotides are TGTGCCAGCAGCCAAGATCTACGGGATACACGGTATTTT. It codes for CASSQDLRDTRYF.

Concerning this clonotype itself: At one end the junction does not follow the germline gene, possibly because of a read error. The chain employs TRBV11-1 and TRBJ2-7, with no clear D. The V gene's germline CDR1 is SGHAT and CDR2 FQDESV (reference sequence). The CDR3 contains 10 residues. The CDR3 nucleotides read TGTGCCAGCAGCGTGATTAAGCATTACTTC. This codes for CASSVIKHYF.

V is TRBV12-3 or TRBV12-4 and J is TRBJ1-5; TRBD1 is a possible D gene (6 bases). The CDR3 spans 16 residues. The CDR3 DNA is TGTATCAGCAGTTTGGGGGGGGCTTATGGCAATCAGCCCCAGCATTTT. Residues: CISSLGGAYGNQPQHF.

Concerning this clonotype: This sequence may be a read error, since a much larger clone differs from it by one base. The gene calls are TRBV5-6 and TRBJ1-1; 9 nucleotides align to TRBD1. The CDR3 is 16 residues long. Germline V CDR1 and CDR2: SGHDT, YYEEEE. In DNA, the CDR3 is TGTGCCAGCAGCTTTTCGGACAGGGGATTGAACACTGAAACTTTCTTT. Protein: CASSFSDRGLNTETFF.